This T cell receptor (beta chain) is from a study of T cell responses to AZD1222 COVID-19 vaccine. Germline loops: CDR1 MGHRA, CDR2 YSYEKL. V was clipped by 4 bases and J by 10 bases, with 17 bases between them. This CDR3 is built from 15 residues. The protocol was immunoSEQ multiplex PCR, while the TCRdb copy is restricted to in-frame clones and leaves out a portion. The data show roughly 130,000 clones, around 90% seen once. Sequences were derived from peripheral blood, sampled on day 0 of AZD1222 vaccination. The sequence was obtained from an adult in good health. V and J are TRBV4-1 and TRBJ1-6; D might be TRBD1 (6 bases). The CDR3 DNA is TGCGCCAGCAGCCCGCAGGGGACGGAGCCATCACCCCTCCACTTT. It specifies CASSPQGTEPSPLHF.